A selection of T cell receptor beta chains follows, all from one sample in a study of T cells expressing NK-cell markers. TCRdb derives one entry per CDR3 protein from the 5' RACE reads, leaving out DNA. The sample data list some 190,000 distinct CDR3 sequences. Specimen: blood T cells: a sorted CD56 or NKG2C T cell subset, CD4+ or CD8+ T cells, or bulk PBMC T cells (not recorded which). Receptors originate from a man aged 18 to 69 in good health. The CDR3 runs from the conserved cysteine through the conserved F or W. A clone size is listed for some rows: how often the clone was seen (once, few, many), or a class if it is expanded.

>NA|TRBJ2-7|TRBV5-5|13
CASGQTSSYEQYF
>NA|TRBJ2-1|TRBV2|14
CASMQGGFTDEQFF
>NA|TRBJ1-1|TRBV19|15
CASSPDTGSHTEAFF
>NA|TRBJ2-1|TRBV29-1|15
CSAHTSGGTYNEQFF
>NA|TRBJ1-2|TRBV12-3/TRBV12-4|14
CASTWTGSGYGYTF
>NA|TRBJ1-6|TRBV5-5|14
CASSLARGGSPLHF
>NA|TRBJ1-2|TRBV19|11
CATHRHYGYTF
>NA|TRBJ2-5|TRBV20-1|16
CSARPMRAGDQETQYF
>NA|TRBJ2-7|TRBV7-9|12
CASSGGAYEQYF
>NA|TRBJ2-7|TRBV28|20
CATRGMYGTGGWDSSYEQYF
>NA|TRBJ1-1|TRBV6-1|16
CASSPPFDRQGTEAFF
>NA|TRBJ2-1|TRBV11-2|16
CASSLSDSSYYNEQFF
>NA|TRBJ2-7|TRBV6-5|16
CASSSMYATGSYEQYF
>NA|TRBJ2-7|TRBV27|14
CASSIRGVYYEQYF
>hyperexpanded|TRBJ1-2|TRBV4-1|17
CASSQASGTGIFYGYTF
>NA|TRBJ2-1|TRBV27|16
CASSPDGGGSYNEQFF
>NA|TRBJ1-1|TRBV28|14
CASSLIGSGTEAFF
>NA|TRBJ2-2|TRBV5-1|15
CASSLSSGQTGELFF
>NA|TRBJ1-1|TRBV15|16
CATSRDAGDDNTEAFF
>NA|TRBJ2-2|TRBV20-1|14
CSARASVVAGELFF
>NA|TRBJ1-1|TRBV4-2|16
CASSQILGDVNTEAFF
>NA|TRBJ2-3|TRBV10-3|14
CAISEPDGRDTQYF
>NA|TRBJ2-5|TRBV13|16
CASSPGTSWPGETQYF
>NA|TRBJ2-7|TRBV7-2|13
CASRLPGSDEQYF
>NA|TRBJ2-7|TRBV18|16
CASSPPRGPRRYEQYF
>NA|TRBJ2-7|TRBV2|14
CASSSKYTDYEQYF
>NA|TRBJ1-4|TRBV9|14
CASSGKGGVEKLFF
>NA|TRBJ2-7|TRBV15|14
CATSRLTDPREQYF
>NA|TRBJ2-5|TRBV12-3/TRBV12-4|15
CASSLVGTREETQYF
>NA|TRBJ2-2|TRBV5-1|14
CASSSGINTGELFF
>NA|TRBJ2-7|TRBV5-1|15
CASSLELVGAREQYF
>NA|TRBJ2-3|TRBV29-1|17
CSVSTRQGARGTDTQYF
>NA|TRBJ2-5|TRBV10-3|16
CAISVGTGMYQETQYF
>NA|TRBJ2-5|TRBV20-1|17
CSARGLGQGGPQETQYF
>NA|TRBJ1-2|TRBV20-1|16
CSADCTLGGVDYGYTF
>NA|TRBJ2-5|TRBV20-1|14
CSARDLGFGETQYF
>NA|TRBJ1-5|TRBV24-1|14
CATSGPGTLQPQHF
>NA|TRBJ2-7|TRBV2|12
CASRAEPREQYF
>NA|TRBJ2-1|TRBV12-3/TRBV12-4|14
CASSLAGTSIEQFF
>NA|TRBJ1-2|TRBV5-1|14
CASASGGGNYGYTF
>NA|TRBJ2-3|TRBV20-1|17
CSAKIMSGGAWADTQYF
>NA|TRBJ1-5|TRBV7-2|14
CASSDSRGNQPQHF
>NA|TRBJ1-2|TRBV29-1|12
CSVVGGHGFYTF
>NA|TRBJ1-2|TRBV12-3/TRBV12-4|12
CASSNYRDGYTF
>NA|TRBJ1-1|TRBV6-1|13
CASSLSQGTEAFF